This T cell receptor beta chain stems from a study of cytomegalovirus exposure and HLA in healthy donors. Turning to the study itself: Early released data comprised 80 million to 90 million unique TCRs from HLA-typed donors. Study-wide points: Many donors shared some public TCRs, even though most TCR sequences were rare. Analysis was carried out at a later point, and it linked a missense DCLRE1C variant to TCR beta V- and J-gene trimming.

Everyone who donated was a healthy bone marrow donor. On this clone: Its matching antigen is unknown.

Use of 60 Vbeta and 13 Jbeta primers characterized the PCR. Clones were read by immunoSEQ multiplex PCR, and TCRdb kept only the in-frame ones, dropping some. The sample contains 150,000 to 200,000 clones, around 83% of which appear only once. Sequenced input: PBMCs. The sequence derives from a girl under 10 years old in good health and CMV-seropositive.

The CDR3 loop is CASSESFPGELFF. The CDR3 DNA sequence: TGTGCCAGCAGTGAGAGCTTCCCCGGGGAGCTGTTTTTT. V gene TRBV2 combines with J gene TRBJ2-2; D gene unclear. Trimming removed 3 bases from V and 6 bases from J, with 8 bases in between. This CDR3 has 13 residues. CDR1 and CDR2 from the germline V gene are SNHLY and FYNNEI.